These 22 T cell receptor beta chains share one sample of origin, sequenced in a study of Ad26.COV2.S vaccination and SARS-CoV-2 variants. Treatment in this sample: some 19 received Ad26.COV2.S at low or high dose, single or two shots; 5 received placebo; per-sample allocation not given. After the first vaccine or placebo injection, samples were drawn on day 63. Produced via immunoSEQ multiplex PCR; TCRdb's table is partial and in-frame only. Of approximately 420,000 clones in the sample, approximately 91% were seen once. Specimen: peripheral blood, collected in a trial of Ad26.COV2.S vaccine versus placebo. All receptors come from a person between 18 and 60 years old who received the Ad26.COV2.S COVID-19 vaccine or a placebo.

This rearrangement joins TRBV2 to TRBJ2-3; 8 nucleotides align to TRBD1. CDR1 and CDR2 from the germline V gene are SNHLY and FYNNEI. V gave up 5 bases and J gave up 4 bases; unmatched junction bases: 11. This CDR3 spans 16 amino acids. CDR3 DNA: TGTGCCAGCAGTCATCCTCCCAACAGGGGGTCAGATACGCAGTATTTT. Protein sequence: CASSHPPNRGSDTQYF.

This clone was recorded only once. The chain has TRBV7-9 and TRBJ2-1, with 8 bases identical to TRBD1. CDR3 length: 16 amino acids. The J segment lost 6 bases and the V segment lost 4 bases, leaving 11 bases of the junction unmatched. Looked up from germline, CDR1 is SEHNR and CDR2 is FQNEAQ (reference sequence). This CDR3 reads CASSSSGGWDPNEQFF. CDR3 DNA sequence: TGTGCCAGCAGCTCATCAGGGGGCTGGGACCCCAATGAGCAGTTCTTC.

V gene TRBV23-1 combines with J gene TRBJ1-1; no clear D. TRBV23-1 is labeled an ORF, and its function is uncertain. V lost 2 bases, J lost 3 bases, and 7 bases lay in between. The CDR3 is made up of 13 amino acids. CDR3 DNA sequence: TGCGCCAGCAGTCAACGGACCTACACTGAAGCTTTCTTT. The encoded protein is CASSQRTYTEAFF.

V gene TRBV10-3 combines with J gene TRBJ1-5; weak D call: TRBD1 (5 bases). V gave up 3 bases and J gave up 2 bases, with 11 bases separating them. The CDR3 covers 15 residues. Germline lookup yields CDR1 ENHRY and CDR2 SYGVKD. As DNA, the CDR3 is TGTGCCATCAGTGATGGGGCGCGGGGCAATCAGCCCCAGCATTTT. It codes for CAISDGARGNQPQHF.

This clone was observed a handful of times. The chain has TRBV6-1 and TRBJ1-5; D not certain. Germline CDR1 is MNHNS and CDR2 is SASEGT. With 2 bases removed from V and 0 bases from J, the gap between germline ends came to 20 bases. The CDR3 extends over 19 amino acids. In DNA form, the CDR3 reads TGTGCCAGCAGTGAAACTCCCGTCGCAGGTCTCTATAGCAATCAGCCCCAGCATTTT. This codes for CASSETPVAGLYSNQPQHF.

The rearrangement uses TRBV7-8 and TRBJ1-2; maybe TRBD1 (6 bases). In germline, CDR1 is SGHVS, CDR2 FQNEAQ. The CDR3 covers 13 residues. The V gene lost 4 bases and the J gene lost 7 bases, with 13 bases spanning the gap. In DNA, the CDR3 is TGTGCCAGCAGCTCGAACCAGGGGCTTGGCTACACCTTC. Translated, it gives CASSSNQGLGYTF.

V usage is TRBV3-1 (or the pseudogene TRBV3-2) and J usage is TRBJ2-1; 7 bases are shared with TRBD1. Looked up from germline, CDR1 is LGHDT and CDR2 is YNNKEL (reference sequence). J gave up 2 bases and V 4 bases, and 5 bases lay outside the gene matches. CDR3 size: 15 residues. CDR3 DNA sequence: TGTGCCAGCAGCCCCTACAGGGGAACCTACAATGAGCAGTTCTTC. It yields the protein CASSPYRGTYNEQFF.

The V call is TRBV6-6, the J call TRBJ1-1, with no clear D. There are 14 residues in the CDR3. Trimming removed 0 bases from V and 1 base from J, with 6 bases in between. CDR1 is MNHNY, CDR2 SVGAGI, per germline (reference sequence). Here the CDR3 reads CASSYSYKNTEAFF. The CDR3 nucleotides are TGTGCCAGCAGTTACTCGTATAAGAACACTGAAGCTTTCTTT.

The chain is built from TRBV2 and TRBJ1-6, with D possibly being TRBD1 (5 bases). Between the trimmed V and J ends, which lost 6 bases and 0 bases, there was a span of 12 bases. Germline-derived CDR1 and CDR2 are SNHLY and FYNNEI. There are 16 residues in the CDR3. The CDR3 sequence is CASRLDRSSYNSPLHF. CDR3 nucleotides: TGTGCCAGCAGACTAGACAGAAGCTCCTATAATTCACCCCTCCACTTT.

This clone appeared a few times. The chain combines TRBV29-1 with TRBJ1-2; 10 bases agree with TRBD1. The CDR3 extends over 11 amino acids. Germline-derived CDR1 and CDR2 are SQVTM and ANQGSEA. V lost 7 bases and J lost 7; bases outside the gene matches: 3. This CDR3 is CSARTGGGYTF. The CDR3 DNA sequence: TGCAGCGCCAGGACAGGGGGTGGCTACACCTTC.

The J gene is TRBJ1-4, the V gene TRBV4-1; 8 bases fit TRBD1. Losses at the gene ends were 4 bases for V and 5 bases for J; bases not matched to a gene: 6. Germline CDR1 reads MGHRA; CDR2 reads YSYEKL. The CDR3 is 15 residues long. In DNA form, the CDR3 reads TGCGCCAGCAGCCCTGTGACAGGGGAAAATGAAAAACTGTTTTTT. Its protein product is CASSPVTGENEKLFF.

The chain employs TRBV29-1 and TRBJ2-7, with D tentatively TRBD1 (7 bases). Germline V gene lookup returns CDR1 SQVTM and CDR2 ANQGSEA. The CDR3 contains 11 residues. This CDR3 reads CSGFQGGEQYF. DNA of the CDR3: TGCAGTGGATTCCAGGGGGGCGAGCAGTACTTC.

The chain employs TRBV6-6 and TRBJ1-3; D is uncertain. Germline CDR1 MNHNY, CDR2 SVGAGI (reference sequence). The CDR3 is 14 amino acids. Trimming shortened V by 6 bases and J by 4 bases, and 13 bases separated the two germline ends. The CDR3 DNA reads TGTGCCAGCAGAACTGGGAGGCTGGGAAACACCATATATTTT. This gives the protein CASRTGRLGNTIYF.

In its sample, this clone was seen once. This rearrangement joins TRBV4-1 to TRBJ1-5, with no clear D. Per germline, CDR1 MGHRA and CDR2 YSYEKL. The CDR3 spans 15 residues. Trimming cost V 0 bases and J 0 bases, with 6 bases left between them. CDR3: CASSQEWRSNQPQHF. CDR3 bases: TGCGCCAGCAGCCAAGAATGGCGTAGCAATCAGCCCCAGCATTTT.

The chain joins TRBV18 to TRBJ1-2, with D perhaps matching TRBD1 (5 bases). Germline V gene lookup returns CDR1 KGHSH and CDR2 LQKENI. The germline V and J ends were trimmed by 0 bases and 2 bases, with 10 bases remaining between them. The CDR3 runs to 15 residues. CDR3: CASSPPGDPNYGYTF. The CDR3 region has the DNA TGTGCCAGCTCACCACCGGGGGATCCGAACTATGGCTACACCTTC.

The chain carries TRBV6-5 and TRBJ1-1; 7 nucleotides align to TRBD1. This CDR3 contains 14 residues. Per the germline V gene, CDR1 is MNHEY and CDR2 is SVGAGI. V shed 2 bases and J 1 base; nucleotides not matched to a gene: 1. CDR3: CASSYDRANTEAFF. The CDR3 DNA follows: TGTGCCAGCAGTTACGACAGGGCGAACACTGAAGCTTTCTTT.

The CDR3 bases are TGTGCCAGCAGCCAGCCCGCCAGGGAAGGCACAGATACGCAGTATTTT. Protein: CASSQPAREGTDTQYF. This chain uses TRBV3-1 (or the pseudogene TRBV3-2) with TRBJ2-3; D perhaps matches TRBD1 (5 bases). The V end lost 3 bases, the J end lost 1 base, and 14 bases lay between the germline ends. This CDR3 spans 16 amino acids. Germline V CDR1 and CDR2: LGHDT, YNNKEL (reference sequence).

The genes are TRBV7-6 and TRBJ2-5; D uncertain. The CDR3 runs 14 residues. The V end was cut by 2 bases, the J end by 1 base, with 8 bases between. CDR1 is SGHVS, CDR2 FNYEAQ, per germline. The CDR3 region is CASSLSTVQETQYF. CDR3 bases: TGTGCCAGCAGCTTAAGTACGGTCCAAGAGACCCAGTACTTC.

J is TRBJ2-3 and V is TRBV2; 8 bases are a match to TRBD2. V was clipped by 5 bases and J by 1 base; unmatched bases: 2. CDR3 length: 14 amino acids. Germline-derived CDR1 and CDR2 are SNHLY and FYNNEI. The CDR3 coding sequence is TGTGCCAGCAGTATTAGCGGGGGCACAGATACGCAGTATTTT. Its translation is CASSISGGTDTQYF.

The chain joins TRBV18 to TRBJ2-7, with D possibly matching TRBD1 (5 bases). Per germline, CDR1 KGHSH and CDR2 LQKENI. The ends were cut back, 2 bases at V and 3 bases at J, with 11 bases in the middle. The CDR3 length is 14 residues. CDR3 amino acids: CASSPELQGYEQYF. For the CDR3, the DNA is TGTGCCAGCTCACCAGAACTTCAGGGCTACGAGCAGTACTTC.

The rearrangement uses TRBV11-3 and TRBJ2-3; D gene ambiguous. The CDR3 totals 13 residues. V was clipped by 4 bases and J by 1 base, with 6 bases between them. From germline, CDR1 is SGHNT and CDR2 YENEEA. CDR3 in amino acids: CASSSWGTDTQYF. CDR3 bases: TGTGCCAGCAGCTCGTGGGGCACAGATACGCAGTATTTT. The full variable domain, with the rest looked up from reference TRBV11-3 and TRBJ2-3, is EAGVVQSPRYKIIEKKQPVAFWCNPISGHNTLYWYLQNLGQGPELLIRYENEEAVDDSQLPKDRFSAERLKGVDSTLKIQPAELGDSAVYLCASSSWGTDTQYFGPGTRLTVL.

The rearrangement links TRBV4-1 to TRBJ1-2, with 8 bases matching TRBD1. V lost 5 bases, J lost 3 bases, and 5 bases stayed unmatched. The CDR3 has 14 amino acids. CDR1 and CDR2 (germline): MGHRA, YSYEKL. The CDR3 loop is CASSTLDRDYGYTF. In nucleotides, the CDR3 is TGCGCCAGCAGCACCCTGGACAGGGACTATGGCTACACCTTC.